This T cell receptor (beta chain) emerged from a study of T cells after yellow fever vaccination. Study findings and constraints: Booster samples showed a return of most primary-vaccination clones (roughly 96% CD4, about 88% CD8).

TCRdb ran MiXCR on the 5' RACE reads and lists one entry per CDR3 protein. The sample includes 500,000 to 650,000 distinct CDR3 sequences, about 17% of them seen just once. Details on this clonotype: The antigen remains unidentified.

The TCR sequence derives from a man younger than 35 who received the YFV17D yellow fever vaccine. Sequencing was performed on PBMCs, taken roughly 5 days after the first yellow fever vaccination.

The CDR3 coding sequence is TGTGCCAGCAGCGGAACAGGGGTAAGGGAAAAACTGTTTTTT. This encodes CASSGTGVREKLFF. The chain joins TRBV28 to TRBJ1-4, with 7 bases identical to TRBD1. V was pared by 6 bases and J by 8 bases, with 9 bases of the junction left unmatched. Germline assignment: CDR1 MDHEN and CDR2 SYDVKM. The CDR3 runs to 14 residues. The whole variable domain, remainder taken from reference TRBV28 and TRBJ1-4, is DVKVTQSSRYLVKRTGEKVFLECVQDMDHENMFWYRQDPGLGLRLIYFSYDVKMKEKGDIPEGYSVSREKKERFSLILESASTNQTSMYLCASSGTGVREKLFFGSGTQLSVL.